The source of this TCR beta chain is a study of blood T cells in healthy people across ages. Study information: Roughly one uniquely barcoded beta molecule per two T cells was captured. Study-level results: For the donors, CMV status was unknown and possibly confounded expanded clonotype changes. Estimates based on one million T cells were treated as lower bounds. Versus aged donors, long-lived donors had higher diversity and more naive CD4+ cells.

The CDR3 has 15 amino acids. Germline values: CDR1 DFQATT, CDR2 SNEGSKA (reference sequence). V gave up 2 bases and J gave up 4 bases, with 17 bases separating them. Only a few counts were recorded for this clonotype. Antigen: not known. The authors ran a second PCR of roughly 6 to 12 cycles using a sample-barcoded 5' primer and a J-beta primer mix. TCRdb used MiXCR to reprocess the 5' RACE reads, holding one entry per CDR3 protein. The table lists 710,000 or so distinct CDR3 sequences, about a fifth of them singletons. Sequencing was carried out using blood. The chain carries TRBV20-1 and TRBJ1-2; D uncertain. The sequence came from a man in his 70s in good health. CDR3 protein: CSARPRKGNLYGYTF. CDR3 DNA sequence: TGCAGTGCTAGACCCCGAAAAGGCAACCTCTATGGCTACACCTTC.